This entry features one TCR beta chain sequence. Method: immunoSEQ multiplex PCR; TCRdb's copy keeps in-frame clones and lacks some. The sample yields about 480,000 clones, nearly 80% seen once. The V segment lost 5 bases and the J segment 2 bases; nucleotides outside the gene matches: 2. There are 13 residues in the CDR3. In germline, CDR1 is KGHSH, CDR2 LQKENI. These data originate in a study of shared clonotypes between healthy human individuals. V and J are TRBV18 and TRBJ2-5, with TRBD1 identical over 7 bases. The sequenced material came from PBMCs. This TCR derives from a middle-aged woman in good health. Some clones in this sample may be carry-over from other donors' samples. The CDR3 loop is CASSSGQQETQYF. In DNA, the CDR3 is TGTGCCAGCTCATCGGGACAGCAAGAGACCCAGTACTTC.